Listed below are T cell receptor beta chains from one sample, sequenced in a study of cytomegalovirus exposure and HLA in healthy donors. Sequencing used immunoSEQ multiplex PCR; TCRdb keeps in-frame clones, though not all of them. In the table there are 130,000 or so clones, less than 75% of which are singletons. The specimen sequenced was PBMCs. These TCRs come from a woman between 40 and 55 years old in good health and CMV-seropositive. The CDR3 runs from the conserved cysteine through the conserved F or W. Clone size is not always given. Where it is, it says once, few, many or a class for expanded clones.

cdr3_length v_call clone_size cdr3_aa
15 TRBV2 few CASSTRDRATGELFF
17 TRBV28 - CASSLAGQGPLQETQYF
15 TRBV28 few CASSLSTSGGIQQYF
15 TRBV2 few CASSERGAHNSPLHF
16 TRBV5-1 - CASSLEGGGAGETQYF
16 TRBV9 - CASSVGTGSTQETQYF
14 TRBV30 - CAWRLAGGLDTQYF
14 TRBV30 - CAWGTSGGADTQYF
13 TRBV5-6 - CASSLWGGTEAFF
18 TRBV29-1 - CSVGRLPEEPTSESTQYF
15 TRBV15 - CATSRLAGFQETQYF
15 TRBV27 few CASLSLAGGQETQYF
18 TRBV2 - CASMRGEARAGGAGELFF
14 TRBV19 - CAARGGRLHNEQFF
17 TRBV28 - CASSDRVGTSGTDTQYF
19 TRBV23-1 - CASSQSNRLPCSAKNIQYF
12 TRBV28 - CASRDSPETQYF
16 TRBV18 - CASSPSTGGLNTEAFF
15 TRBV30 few CAWSVLPQAKNIQYF
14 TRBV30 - CAWSVHGQNYEQYF
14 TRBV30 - CAWSRGQSTDTQYF
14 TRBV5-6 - CASSPQGFGRGYTF
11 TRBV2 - CASSDEGAQYF
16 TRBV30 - CAWSAGSPGAQETQYF
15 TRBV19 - CASTSGEGYTDTQYF
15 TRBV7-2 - CASSRMQGSPETQYF
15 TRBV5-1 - CASSLSLAGTGELFF
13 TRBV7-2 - CASSLRDTGELFF
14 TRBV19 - CASSIGPWEDTQYF
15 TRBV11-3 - CASSPSRLRVHEQYF
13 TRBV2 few CATVRDRGDEQFF
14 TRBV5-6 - CASSLGQGWYEQYF
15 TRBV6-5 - CASSYSLQGLTEAFF
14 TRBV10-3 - CAISGDRGNTEAFF
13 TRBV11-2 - CASSLDSYNEQFF
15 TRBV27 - CASSLRDRDNSPLHF
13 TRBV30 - CAWSVPRGCEAFF
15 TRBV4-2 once CASSQAEATGYEQYF
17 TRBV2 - CASRPQTATVRLYGYTF
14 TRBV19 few CASIGTGQSQPQHF
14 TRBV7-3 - CASSLGRGNTEAFF
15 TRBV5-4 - CASSSRQGSSYGYTF
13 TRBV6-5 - CAIRGQERTEAFF
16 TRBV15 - CATSGQERSSYNEQFF
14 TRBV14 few CASSQDSGAGEQYF
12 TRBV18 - CASSQQGGEQYF
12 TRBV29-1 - CSVGQGGTEAFF
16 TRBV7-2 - CASSIVAASLGETQYF
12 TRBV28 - CASSKGVSPLHF
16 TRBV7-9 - CASRTATGVGGNTIYF